A selection of T cell receptor beta chains follows, all from one sample in a study of blood T cells in healthy people across ages. TCRdb analysed the 5' RACE reads with MiXCR anew, one entry per CDR3 protein. The sample has almost 1 million distinct CDR3 sequences, roughly 51% seen once. The sample comprised blood. The receptors come from a woman in her fifties or sixties in good health. The CDR3 runs from the conserved cysteine through the conserved F or W. Each record gives: clone size, D gene, J gene, V gene, CDR3 protein, CDR3 DNA. D genes are given only for firm matches. Size is stated for part of the rows, as once, few or many counts, or as a class when the clone is expanded.

- | - | TRBJ2-1 | TRBV2 | CASRSAASLGNEQFF | TGTGCCAGCAGATCAGCGGCCTCCCTCGGGAATGAGCAGTTCTTC
- | TRBD1 | TRBJ2-1 | TRBV5-6 | CASSWGDRGLNEQFF | TGTGCCAGCAGCTGGGGGGACAGGGGGCTTAATGAGCAGTTCTTC
- | - | TRBJ1-6 | TRBV6-5 | CASSYSSAGSSPLHF | TGTGCCAGCAGTTACTCAAGCGCAGGGAGTTCACCCCTCCACTTT
- | - | TRBJ2-3 | TRBV2 | CASTAGGDTRYF | TGTGCCAGCACCGCCGGGGGAGATACGCGGTATTTT
- | TRBD1 | TRBJ1-1 | TRBV9 | CASSVTGVTEAFF | TGTGCCAGCAGCGTTACAGGGGTGACTGAAGCTTTCTTT
few | TRBD1 | TRBJ2-3 | TRBV18 | CASSPTGGVPDTQYF | TGTGCCAGCTCACCCACAGGGGGAGTGCCAGATACGCAGTATTTT
- | - | TRBJ2-4 | TRBV6-6 | CASSSGDIQYF | TGTGCCAGCAGTTCTGGTGACATTCAGTACTTC
few | TRBD1 | TRBJ2-1 | TRBV7-3 | CASSLTGASYNEQFF | TGTGCCAGCAGCCTGACAGGGGCCTCCTACAATGAGCAGTTCTTC
- | TRBD2 | TRBJ2-5 | TRBV3-1 | CASSQIAGFQETQYF | TGTGCCAGCAGCCAGATAGCGGGGTTCCAAGAGACCCAGTACTTC
- | - | TRBJ2-5 | TRBV4-1 | CASSQDRTAEPIEQYF | TGCGCCAGCAGCCAAGATCGGACTGCTGAACCTATAGAGCAGTACTTC
- | TRBD1 | TRBJ2-7 | TRBV20-1 | CSAQWTGRSYEQYF | TGCAGTGCTCAATGGACAGGTCGCTCCTACGAGCAGTACTTC
- | - | TRBJ2-1 | TRBV7-9 | CASSTSGEQFF | TGTGCCAGCAGCACCAGCGGTGAGCAGTTCTTC
- | - | TRBJ2-7 | TRBV6-2/TRBV6-3 | CASGNSLEQYF | TGTGCCAGCGGTAACTCCCTCGAGCAGTACTTC
few | - | TRBJ2-7 | TRBV3-1 | CASSLGASIAYEQYF | TGTGCCAGCAGCCTCGGGGCTAGCATCGCCTACGAGCAGTACTTC
- | - | TRBJ2-5 | TRBV3-1 | CASSQDPARGEQYF | TGTGCCAGCAGCCAAGATCCGGCTAGGGGTGAGCAGTACTTC
- | TRBD2 | TRBJ2-5 | TRBV14 | CASSHWVAGGETQYF | TGTGCCAGCAGCCACTGGGTAGCGGGAGGAGAGACCCAGTACTTC
- | - | TRBJ2-7 | TRBV14 | CASSQGSGGDEQYF | TGTGCCAGCAGCCAAGGGTCGGGCGGCGACGAGCAGTACTTC
- | - | TRBJ2-3 | TRBV11-2 | CASSLGDAPTDTQYF | TGTGCCAGCAGCTTAGGGGACGCGCCCACAGATACGCAGTATTTT
- | TRBD1 | TRBJ2-5 | TRBV20-1 | CSASSVRGKQETQYF | TGCAGTGCTAGTTCGGTCAGGGGGAAACAAGAGACCCAGTACTTC
few | - | TRBJ2-1 | TRBV4-1 | CASSQDFRGPQFF | TGCGCCAGCAGCCAGGACTTCAGGGGTCCGCAGTTCTTC
few | - | TRBJ1-1 | TRBV29-1 | CSVEINMGTEEAFF | TGCAGCGTTGAGATCAATATGGGGACGGAGGAAGCTTTCTTT
- | TRBD2 | TRBJ2-7 | TRBV7-2 | CASTPTSGGYSYEQYF | TGTGCCAGCACCCCGACTAGCGGGGGATACAGCTACGAGCAGTACTTC
few | - | TRBJ2-3 | TRBV29-1 | CSVGRGRTDTQYF | TGCAGCGTTGGGCGGGGGCGGACAGATACGCAGTATTTT
few | - | TRBJ1-4 | TRBV9 | CASSSGRGEKLFF | TGTGCCAGCAGCTCGGGCCGCGGGGAAAAACTGTTTTTT
- | - | TRBJ2-7 | TRBV7-3 | CASSSPDYFSYEQYF | TGTGCCAGCAGCTCACCCGACTATTTCTCCTACGAGCAGTACTTC
- | TRBD1 | TRBJ2-1 | TRBV3-1 | CASSRRTGPRNEQFF | TGTGCCAGCAGCCGTCGGACAGGTCCTCGCAATGAGCAGTTCTTC
few | - | TRBJ1-1 | TRBV7-9 | CASSLMVPWAFF | TGTGCCAGCAGCTTAATGGTCCCGTGGGCTTTCTTT
few | TRBD1 | TRBJ1-2 | TRBV2 | CASSAGTGAGYTF | TGTGCCAGCAGTGCAGGGACAGGGGCTGGCTACACCTTC
- | - | TRBJ2-7 | TRBV11-2 | CASSLLLRGPYEQYF | TGTGCCAGCAGCTTATTACTTAGGGGTCCCTACGAGCAGTACTTC
- | TRBD2 | TRBJ2-1 | TRBV20-1 | CSARDRTSGIYEQFF | TGCAGTGCTAGAGATAGGACTAGCGGGATCTATGAGCAGTTCTTC
few | TRBD1 | TRBJ2-7 | TRBV20-1 | CILERTGVNHEQYF | TGCATCCTAGAAAGGACAGGGGTGAACCACGAGCAGTACTTC
- | - | TRBJ1-6 | TRBV28 | CASNPMRGDNSPLHF | TGTGCCAGCAACCCGATGAGGGGGGATAATTCACCCCTCCACTTT
- | - | TRBJ2-2 | TRBV27 | CASRSTNTGELFF | TGTGCCAGTAGGAGTACCAACACCGGGGAGCTGTTTTTT
- | TRBD1 | TRBJ1-2 | TRBV29-1 | CSVGGQGYREYGYTF | TGCAGCGTTGGCGGACAGGGGTACAGGGAGTATGGCTACACCTTC
- | - | TRBJ2-1 | TRBV7-6 | CACSFNLRAPIYNEQFF | TGTGCCTGCAGCTTTAATTTACGAGCCCCGATTTACAATGAGCAGTTCTTC
few | - | TRBJ2-6 | TRBV28 | CASSFRAGANVLTF | TGTGCCAGCAGTTTCCGAGCTGGGGCCAACGTCCTGACTTTC
- | - | TRBJ2-5 | TRBV20-1 | CSADDLGLAALRETQYF | TGCAGTGCCGATGATTTGGGCTTAGCGGCACTGCGGGAGACCCAGTACTTC
- | - | TRBJ2-4 | TRBV20-1 | CSASRVAEGSQYF | TGCAGTGCTAGTCGGGTAGCGGAAGGGAGCCAGTACTTC
few | - | TRBJ2-7 | TRBV11-2 | CASSQGASSSYERYF | TGTGCCAGCAGCCAAGGGGCTAGTAGCTCCTACGAGCGGTACTTC